The present entry profiles one T cell receptor beta chain with its context. Its specificity is unknown. Germline CDR1 is MNHEY and CDR2 is SMNVEV (reference sequence). The CDR3 is 15 residues long. V lost 3 bases and J 9 bases, leaving 15 bases between the germline ends. The record originates from a study of cytomegalovirus exposure and HLA in healthy donors. Points from the study as a whole: Prediction of most subjects' HLA-A and HLA-B alleles by TCR beta sequences was reportedly accurate. In a later analysis, at a false discovery rate of 0.05, 15,000 to 20,000 TCR beta sequences were associated with HLA alleles. TRBV6-2, TRBV6-3 and other indistinguishable V segments were excluded. With later analysis, a missense DCLRE1C variant became linked to TCR beta V- and J-gene trimming.

PCR was performed using 60 Vbeta and 13 Jbeta primers. The protocol was immunoSEQ multiplex PCR, while the TCRdb copy is restricted to in-frame clones and leaves out a portion. The table includes fewer than 90,000 clones, 77% detected once. This chain joins TRBV27 and TRBJ1-6; the D is unclear. Input material: PBMCs. The receptor was derived from a man aged 25 to 40 in good health and CMV-seronegative. CDR3 amino acids: CASSFWASGGSPLHF. Written as DNA, the CDR3 is TGTGCCAGCAGTTTTTGGGCCAGCGGAGGTTCACCCCTCCACTTT.